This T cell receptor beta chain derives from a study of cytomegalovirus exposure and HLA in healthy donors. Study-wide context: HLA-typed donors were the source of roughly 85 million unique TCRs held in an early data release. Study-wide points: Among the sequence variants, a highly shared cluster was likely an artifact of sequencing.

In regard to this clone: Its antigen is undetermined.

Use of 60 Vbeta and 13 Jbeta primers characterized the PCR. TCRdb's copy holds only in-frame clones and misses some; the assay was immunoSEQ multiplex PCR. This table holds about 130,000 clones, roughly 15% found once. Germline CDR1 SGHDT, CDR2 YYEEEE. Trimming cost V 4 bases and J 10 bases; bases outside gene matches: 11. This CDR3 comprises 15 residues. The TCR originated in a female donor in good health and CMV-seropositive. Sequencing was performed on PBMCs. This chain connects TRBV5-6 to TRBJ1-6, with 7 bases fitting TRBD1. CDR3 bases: TGTGCCAGCAGCCGCGTGTGGACAGGAGAATCACCCCTCCACTTT. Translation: CASSRVWTGESPLHF.